A selection of T cell receptor beta chains follows, all from one sample in a study of T cell responses to AZD1222 COVID-19 vaccine. Measured with immunoSEQ multiplex PCR; TCRdb has only the in-frame clones, and not every one. The sample carries more than 85,000 clones, 82% recorded once. The material was peripheral blood, obtained on day 0 of AZD1222 vaccination. These receptors were collected from an adult in good health. The CDR3 runs from the conserved cysteine through the conserved F or W. A D gene is named only where the DNA matches it firmly. The listing skips clone size in some rows; elsewhere it reads once, few, many or a size class.

clone_size	v_call	d_call	j_call	cdr3_aa	cdr3_nt
few	TRBV3-1/TRBV3-2	TRBD1	TRBJ1-2	CASSLGTGRHGYTF	TGTGCCAGCAGCCTCGGGACAGGGAGACATGGCTACACCTTC
.	TRBV7-2	.	TRBJ1-5	CASSSGTRENQPQHF	TGTGCCAGCAGCTCGGGAACCAGGGAAAATCAGCCCCAGCATTTT
.	TRBV19	.	TRBJ2-4	CASRADGGGPSQNIQYF	TGTGCCAGTCGTGCCGATGGGGGTGGACCTAGCCAAAACATTCAGTACTTC
.	TRBV9	TRBD1	TRBJ1-1	CASSARGTGGNTEAFF	TGTGCCAGCAGCGCGAGGGGTACAGGGGGGAACACTGAAGCTTTCTTT
.	TRBV4-3	.	TRBJ1-5	CASSQEWDPGQPQHF	TGCGCCAGCAGCCAGGAGTGGGACCCAGGGCAGCCCCAGCATTTT
.	TRBV20-1	.	TRBJ1-6	CSASDGERISPLHF	TGCAGTGCTAGTGACGGGGAAAGGATTTCACCCCTCCACTTT
.	TRBV27	.	TRBJ1-1	CASSLGAGENTEAFF	TGTGCCAGCAGTTTAGGAGCAGGGGAGAACACTGAAGCTTTCTTT
.	TRBV9	.	TRBJ2-7	CASSVGVLLYDEQYF	TGTGCCAGCAGCGTAGGAGTCTTACTTTATGACGAGCAGTACTTC
few	TRBV19	TRBD2	TRBJ2-7	CASRMGASGGNEQYF	TGTGCCAGTAGGATGGGGGCTAGCGGGGGGAACGAGCAGTACTTC
.	TRBV11-3	.	TRBJ2-7	CASSLGVGREQYF	TGTGCCAGCAGCTTAGGAGTCGGACGCGAGCAGTACTTC
.	TRBV4-3	.	TRBJ1-1	CASSQDAGVNTEAFF	TGCGCCAGCAGCCAAGACGCGGGGGTGAACACTGAAGCTTTCTTT
.	TRBV5-1	TRBD1	TRBJ1-5	CASSQTGNSNQPQHF	TGCGCCAGCTCCCAGACAGGGAATAGCAATCAGCCCCAGCATTTT
.	TRBV7-2	.	TRBJ1-5	CASTLTRDQPQHF	TGTGCCAGCACCCTAACTCGGGATCAGCCCCAGCATTTT
.	TRBV2	TRBD1	TRBJ1-5	CASRDRVGQPQHF	TGTGCCAGCAGGGACAGGGTGGGGCAGCCCCAGCATTTT
.	TRBV5-1	.	TRBJ1-2	CASSSDSTNYGYTF	TGCGCCAGCAGCTCGGACAGCACTAACTATGGCTACACCTTC
few	TRBV5-5	.	TRBJ1-2	CASRHSAGYTF	TGTGCCAGCAGGCACAGCGCTGGCTACACCTTC
.	TRBV2	TRBD2	TRBJ2-1	CASSKGLAENNEQFF	TGTGCCAGCAGCAAGGGACTAGCGGAAAACAATGAGCAGTTCTTC
.	TRBV6-5	.	TRBJ2-7	CASFEPRIYEQYF	TGTGCCAGTTTCGAGCCTCGAATCTACGAGCAGTACTTC
few	TRBV6-6	TRBD1	TRBJ1-5	CASAPGDSGNNQPQHF	TGTGCCAGCGCTCCCGGGGACAGCGGGAATAATCAGCCCCAGCATTTT
.	TRBV7-9	.	TRBJ2-1	CASSLGVRDNLENEQFF	TGTGCCAGCAGCTTAGGAGTCCGGGATAACCTGGAAAATGAGCAGTTCTTC
.	TRBV19	.	TRBJ2-1	CASSRAPSIGYEQFF	TGTGCCAGTAGCCGGGCCCCCTCGATAGGCTATGAGCAGTTCTTC
.	TRBV25-1	TRBD2	TRBJ2-2	CASSPVGAGRNTGELFF	TGTGCCAGCAGTCCCGTGGGAGCGGGGAGGAACACCGGGGAGCTGTTTTTT
.	TRBV11-3	TRBD2	TRBJ2-1	CASSGTSGGGVNEQFF	TGTGCCAGCAGCGGGACTAGCGGGGGGGGTGTGAATGAGCAGTTCTTC
.	TRBV6-2/TRBV6-3	.	TRBJ1-5	CASSPRGLGQPQHF	TGTGCCAGCAGTCCCCGGGGCTTGGGTCAGCCCCAGCATTTT
.	TRBV12-5	.	TRBJ1-1	CASGVGRGPGFF	TGTGCTAGTGGTGTTGGACGGGGACCGGGCTTCTTT
.	TRBV6-6	.	TRBJ2-5	CASSYSETQYF	TGTGCCAGCAGTTACTCGGAGACCCAGTACTTC
.	TRBV19	.	TRBJ1-6	CASRLRDTYSPLHF	TGTGCCAGTCGCCTCCGGGACACTTATTCACCCCTCCACTTT
.	TRBV5-5	TRBD1	TRBJ2-7	CASSSTGGSYEQYF	TGTGCCAGCAGCAGTACAGGGGGCAGCTACGAGCAGTACTTC
.	TRBV25-1	TRBD1	TRBJ1-6	CASTGQGNSPLHF	TGTGCCAGCACCGGACAGGGGAATTCACCCCTCCACTTT
.	TRBV18	.	TRBJ1-1	CASSPVADLNTEAFF	TGTGCCAGCTCACCGGTGGCAGACCTGAACACTGAAGCTTTCTTT
many	TRBV6-4	.	TRBJ2-3	CASSEAGTADTQYF	TGTGCCAGCAGTGAAGCAGGGACGGCAGATACGCAGTATTTT
.	TRBV2	TRBD1	TRBJ2-7	CALRDRVSSYEQYF	TGTGCCCTTCGGGACAGGGTATCATCCTACGAGCAGTACTTC
few	TRBV27	.	TRBJ2-7	CASSLNLGQGLYEQYF	TGTGCCAGCAGTTTAAATTTGGGGCAGGGGCTATACGAGCAGTACTTC
.	TRBV5-1	.	TRBJ1-2	CASSPGLQTFYGYTF	TGCGCCAGCAGTCCGGGGCTTCAGACTTTCTATGGCTACACCTTC
.	TRBV7-2	.	TRBJ2-3	CASSSPSTRTSTDTQYF	TGTGCCAGCAGCTCTCCGTCCACTAGAACTAGCACAGATACGCAGTATTTT
.	TRBV4-3	.	TRBJ1-2	CASSQVGGGGHGYTF	TGCGCCAGCAGCCAAGTGGGAGGGGGAGGCCATGGCTACACCTTC
.	TRBV6-5	TRBD1	TRBJ2-7	CASSPRGYEQYF	TGTGCCAGCAGTCCCAGGGGGTACGAGCAGTACTTC
.	TRBV7-2	TRBD1	TRBJ1-2	CASSPQGESGYTF	TGTGCCAGCAGCCCTCAGGGGGAGAGTGGCTACACCTTC
.	TRBV9	.	TRBJ2-7	CASRIGRRGLSYEQYF	TGTGCCAGCAGGATCGGGCGGCGGGGCCTCTCCTACGAGCAGTACTTC
.	TRBV9	.	TRBJ2-2	CASSARDTNTGELFF	TGTGCCAGCAGCGCAAGGGACACGAACACCGGGGAGCTGTTTTTT
.	TRBV2	.	TRBJ1-1	CASKVNTEAFF	TGTGCCAGCAAGGTGAACACTGAAGCTTTCTTT
.	TRBV19	TRBD2	TRBJ2-1	CASNPQTSGVPSNEQFF	TGTGCCAGTAACCCCCAAACTAGCGGGGTACCATCCAATGAGCAGTTCTTC
once	TRBV29-1	.	TRBJ1-1	CSVVGSRGASEAFF	TGCAGCGTTGTGGGTAGCCGCGGGGCGAGTGAAGCTTTCTTT
.	TRBV4-3	.	TRBJ1-2	CASSQDPAGGFNYGYTF	TGCGCCAGCAGCCAAGATCCGGCCGGGGGGTTTAACTATGGCTACACCTTC
.	TRBV19	.	TRBJ2-2	CASSLYGPGELFF	TGTGCCAGTAGCTTATACGGGCCCGGGGAGCTGTTTTTT
.	TRBV3-1/TRBV3-2	TRBD2	TRBJ2-1	CASSDVGLAGGEVFF	TGTGCCAGCAGCGACGTCGGACTAGCGGGGGGGGAGGTGTTCTTC
.	TRBV19	TRBD1	TRBJ1-2	CASSTTPLTGGKGYTF	TGTGCCAGTAGTACCACCCCTTTAACAGGGGGTAAAGGCTACACCTTC
.	TRBV2	TRBD1	TRBJ2-1	CASRERPGQVYNEQFF	TGTGCCAGCAGAGAGAGACCGGGACAGGTTTACAATGAGCAGTTCTTC
many	TRBV9	.	TRBJ2-5	CASSVAGGARETQYF	TGTGCCAGCAGCGTAGCCGGGGGCGCGAGGGAGACCCAGTACTTC
.	TRBV12-3/TRBV12-4	TRBD1	TRBJ1-1	CASNFRDREEAFF	TGTGCCAGCAACTTCCGGGACAGGGAGGAAGCTTTCTTT
.	TRBV7-2	TRBD2	TRBJ2-1	CASSWTSGATEQFF	TGTGCCAGCAGCTGGACTAGCGGGGCTACCGAGCAGTTCTTC
.	TRBV13	.	TRBJ2-7	CASSLVPYEQYF	TGTGCCAGCAGCTTAGTCCCCTACGAGCAGTACTTC
.	TRBV12-3/TRBV12-4	.	TRBJ2-1	CASSRLGNEQFF	TGTGCCAGTTCGCGACTGGGCAATGAGCAGTTCTTC
.	TRBV10-1	.	TRBJ2-5	CASSESVIGTQYF	TGCGCCAGCAGTGAGTCGGTCATAGGGACCCAGTACTTC
.	TRBV19	.	TRBJ1-1	CASSTGRGTEAFF	TGTGCCAGTAGTACAGGGAGGGGTACTGAAGCTTTCTTT
.	TRBV30	.	TRBJ1-1	CAWMTKGYTEAFF	TGTGCCTGGATGACCAAGGGCTACACTGAAGCTTTCTTT
.	TRBV5-1	.	TRBJ2-2	CASSYDRNTGELFF	TGCGCCAGCAGCTATGACAGAAACACCGGGGAGCTGTTTTTT
.	TRBV27	TRBD1	TRBJ1-2	CASKQGIGYGYTF	TGTGCCAGCAAACAGGGGATCGGCTATGGCTACACCTTC
.	TRBV27	TRBD1	TRBJ2-7	CASSFRQGPYEQYF	TGTGCCAGCAGTTTCCGACAGGGCCCCTACGAGCAGTACTTC